The 27 T cell receptor beta chains given below trace back to one sample, sequenced in a study of type 1 regulatory T cells. Overall study findings and caveats: Compared with non-Tr1 cells, Tr1 cells showed a narrower TCR repertoire.

The antigens of these receptors remain unknown. TCRdb called the reads again in MiXCR, with one record for every CDR3 protein. The data show tens of thousands of distinct CDR3 sequences, with roughly 20% seen just once and 8.3% held by the top ten. Sequencing used cultured type 1 regulatory T (Tr1) cells, either the whole culture or a sorted fraction (not recorded which). These receptors originate from a human donor in good health.

The chain joins TRBV20-1 to TRBJ2-5, with 10 bases identical to TRBD2. The CDR3 totals 15 residues. The germline CDR1 and CDR2 sequences are DFQATT and SNEGSKA (reference sequence). Unmatched junction bases numbered 5, after V lost 2 bases and J lost 2 bases. In nucleotides, the CDR3 is TGCAGTGCTAGATTATCGACTAGCGGGCAAGAGACCCAGTACTTC. Translation: CSARLSTSGQETQYF.

This clonotype was seen just once. V is TRBV5-5 and J is TRBJ2-2; a possible D gene is TRBD2 (6 bases). Trimming pared 2 bases from V and 5 bases from J, leaving 13 bases between. CDR3 length: 15 amino acids. The germline V gene encodes CDR1 SGHKS and CDR2 YYEKEE (reference sequence). CDR3 protein: CASSLRGYLTGELFF. In DNA, the CDR3 is TGTGCCAGCAGCTTACGGGGGTATCTGACCGGGGAGCTGTTTTTT.

The J gene is TRBJ1-5, the V gene TRBV12-3 or TRBV12-4, with 7 bases lining up with TRBD1. This CDR3 is 15 amino acids long. V was pared by 5 bases and J by 3 bases, with 7 bases of the junction left unmatched. The CDR3 loop reads CASSLGQQSNQPQHF. Here the CDR3 DNA reads TGTGCCAGCAGTCTGGGACAGCAGTCCAATCAGCCCCAGCATTTT.

This clonotype was recorded a few times. The chain's CDR3 is CASSPLSGANVLTF. As DNA, the CDR3 is TGTGCCAGCAGCCCTCTCTCTGGGGCCAACGTCCTGACTTTC. The chain uses TRBV27 and TRBJ2-6; D gene uncertain. Trimming stripped 6 bases from V and 0 bases from J, with 6 bases between. The CDR3 spans 14 residues. Looked up from germline, CDR1 is MNHEY and CDR2 is SMNVEV (reference sequence).

This clonotype was seen more than once but under ten times. The chain is built from TRBV20-1 and TRBJ2-5; TRBD1 might be the D (6 bases). The CDR3 spans 17 residues. Germline CDR1 DFQATT, CDR2 SNEGSKA (reference sequence). Trimming shortened V by 5 bases and J by 3 bases, and 25 bases separated the two germline ends. CDR3 residues: CSADQGNRFRGKETQYF. CDR3 nucleotide sequence: TGCAGTGCTGACCAGGGGAACCGGTTTCGGGGAAAAGAGACCCAGTACTTC.

This clonotype was observed a handful of times. The chain uses TRBV9 and TRBJ2-7; possible D gene TRBD2, 5 bases. In germline, CDR1 is SGDLS, CDR2 YYNGEE. The CDR3 consists of 15 residues. V lost 0 bases to trimming and J lost 9 bases, with 19 bases between them. As DNA, the CDR3 is TGTGCCAGCAGCGTAGGTGGCGGGTCCGACTTTGTGCAGTACTTC. This encodes CASSVGGGSDFVQYF.

This clonotype showed up many times. The J gene is TRBJ2-5, the V gene TRBV7-2; no firm D call. Germline CDR1 SGHTA, CDR2 FQGNSA. The ends were cut back, 2 bases at V and 5 bases at J, with 9 bases in the middle. The length of the CDR3 is 13 residues. This CDR3 is CASSLLRVETQYF. CDR3 DNA sequence: TGTGCCAGCAGCTTACTCCGGGTTGAGACCCAGTACTTC. Full variable domain (remainder filled in from reference TRBV7-2 and TRBJ2-5): GAGVSQSPSNKVTEKGKDVELRCDPISGHTALYWYRQSLGQGLEFLIYFQGNSAPDKSGLPSDRFSAERTGGSVSTLTIQRTQQEDSAVYLCASSLLRVETQYFGPGTRLLVL.

This chain joins TRBV27 and TRBJ1-4; the D gene is possibly TRBD1 (6 bases). Per the germline V gene, CDR1 is MNHEY and CDR2 is SMNVEV (reference sequence). CDR3 length: 14 residues. Trimming stripped 3 bases from V and 8 bases from J, with 13 bases between. The CDR3 spells CASSFAGAAEKLFF. DNA for the CDR3: TGTGCCAGCAGTTTCGCGGGGGCGGCGGAAAAACTGTTTTTT.

V gene TRBV20-1 combines with J gene TRBJ2-7, with 7 bases aligning to TRBD1. The germline V gene encodes CDR1 DFQATT and CDR2 SNEGSKA (reference sequence). Trimming removed 6 bases from V and 4 bases from J; junction bases left unmatched: 9. The CDR3 extends over 13 amino acids. Here the CDR3 DNA reads TGCAGTGCCCCGGGGTCAGGGGGATACGAGCAGTACTTC. It encodes CSAPGSGGYEQYF.

This clonotype has only a few counts. The V gene is TRBV23-1, the J gene TRBJ2-1; D perhaps matches TRBD2 (6 bases). TRBV23-1 is filed as an ORF, its function uncertain. This CDR3 contains 11 residues. Deletions cut 6 bases from V and 12 bases from J, with 12 bases between. The CDR3 here is CASSSGEGQFF. In DNA, the CDR3 is TGCGCCAGCAGCTCGGGAGAGGGGCAGTTCTTC.

The chain has TRBV5-1 and TRBJ2-3; the D call may be TRBD1 or TRBD2 (5 bases each). From germline, CDR1 is SGHRS and CDR2 YFSETQ. Trimming left V 4 bases short and J 6 bases short, with 18 bases between. CDR3 length: 15 residues. The CDR3 is CASSPGTNRGDTQYF. In DNA, the CDR3 is TGCGCCAGCAGCCCCGGGACCAATCGGGGCGATACGCAGTATTTT.

This chain uses TRBV28 with TRBJ1-5, with D uncertain. There are 12 residues in the CDR3. Germline V gene data show CDR1 as MDHEN and CDR2 as SYDVKM. Trimming removed 5 bases at V and 4 bases at J, with 6 bases between. CDR3 in amino acids: CASSVVNQPQHF. Here the CDR3 DNA reads TGTGCCAGCAGTGTAGTAAATCAGCCCCAGCATTTT.

This clonotype has more than one count but fewer than ten. The chain joins TRBV20-1 to TRBJ1-2, with TRBD1 matching over 7 bases. CDR1 and CDR2 (germline): DFQATT, SNEGSKA (reference sequence). The CDR3 runs 14 residues. Losses at the gene ends were 3 bases for V and 0 bases for J; bases not matched to a gene: 4. CDR3 coding DNA: TGCAGTGCTAGCGAGGGGGCGTCTAACTATGGCTACACCTTC. Translated: CSASEGASNYGYTF.

There are many counts of this clonotype. This sequence joins TRBV20-1 and TRBJ2-3, with a weak D call TRBD2 (5 bases). Germline values: CDR1 DFQATT, CDR2 SNEGSKA (reference sequence). The CDR3 is 13 amino acids. The V gene lost 6 bases and the J gene lost 2 bases, with 12 bases spanning the gap. Here the CDR3 DNA reads TGCAGTGCCCCGGACTGGACCACAGATACGCAGTATTTT. Translated, it gives CSAPDWTTDTQYF.

This clonotype was detected a few times. The chain combines TRBV19 with TRBJ2-7; 10 positions agree with TRBD1. With V trimmed by 7 bases and J by 6 bases, 12 bases remained unmatched. Germline V gene sequence: CDR1 LNHDA, CDR2 SQIVND (reference sequence). The CDR3 runs to 15 residues. CDR3 nucleotides: TGTGCCAGTAACCGACAGGGGGCGACTCATGGCGAGCAGTACTTC. Amino acids: CASNRQGATHGEQYF.

The V and J genes are TRBV5-1 and TRBJ1-1, with D maybe TRBD1 (5 bases). Germline CDR1 SGHRS, CDR2 YFSETQ. V lost 2 bases, J lost 0 bases, and 17 bases lay in between. This CDR3 has 17 residues. CDR3 amino acids: CASSLSGAGTLNTEAFF. The CDR3, as DNA: TGCGCCAGCAGCTTAAGCGGGGCCGGCACCCTGAACACTGAAGCTTTCTTT.

This clonotype came up many times. The V call is TRBV29-1, the J call TRBJ2-7; D call uncertain. The V end was cut by 8 bases, the J end by 2 bases, with 19 bases between. The CDR3 runs to 14 residues. Germline CDR1 reads SQVTM; CDR2 reads ANQGSEA. CDR3 sequence: CSITGPLGTYEQYF. CDR3 sequence (DNA): TGCAGCATTACCGGCCCCCTCGGAACCTACGAGCAGTACTTC.

This clonotype has ten or more counts. The V call is TRBV6-5, the J call TRBJ1-2; D possibly corresponds to TRBD1 (6 bases). Trimming shortened V by 5 bases and J by 8 bases, and 18 bases separated the two germline ends. Germline assignment: CDR1 MNHEY and CDR2 SVGAGI. The length of the CDR3 is 14 residues. The CDR3 protein is CASSKTGPEGGYTF. The CDR3 nucleotides read TGTGCCAGCAGTAAAACAGGGCCAGAGGGCGGCTACACCTTC.

This clonotype was detected ten times or more. The CDR3 loop is CASRGAVEQFF. The CDR3, as DNA: TGTGCCAGCAGAGGAGCAGTTGAGCAGTTCTTC. The chain couples TRBV12-3 or TRBV12-4 to TRBJ2-1; unclear D gene. The CDR3 length is 11 residues. V was trimmed by 6 bases and J by 9 bases, leaving 9 bases between them.

There are a few counts of this clonotype. J is TRBJ2-7 and V is TRBV12-3 or TRBV12-4; 13 bases fit TRBD2. The V gene end was trimmed by 6 bases and the J gene end by 7 bases; junction bases not matched to a gene: 9. This CDR3 is built from 15 residues. As DNA, the CDR3 is TGTGCCAGCAGAGTCGGACTAGCGGGAGAAGGAGAGCAGTACTTC. Amino acid sequence: CASRVGLAGEGEQYF.

In the case of this clonotype: Germline is not matched at one junction end, which may reflect a read error. CDR3 coding DNA: TGCAGTGCTAGAGAATGGGACAATCAGCAGTTCTTC. This gives the protein CSAREWDNQQFF. The chain carries TRBV20-1 and TRBJ2-1, with D perhaps matching TRBD1 (6 bases). The CDR3 is 12 amino acids. Germline V CDR1 and CDR2: DFQATT, SNEGSKA (reference sequence).

This clonotype showed up just a few times. This chain uses TRBV29-1 with TRBJ1-2; 7 bases are shared with TRBD1. Germline CDR1 SQVTM, CDR2 ANQGSEA. The J segment lost 4 bases and the V segment lost 4 bases, leaving 15 bases of the junction unmatched. This CDR3 spans 16 amino acids. The CDR3 DNA sequence: TGCAGCGTTGTCAGCCAGGGGGGGTATACGGGCTATGGCTACACCTTC. Translation: CSVVSQGGYTGYGYTF.

The CDR3 reads CASSSTSGTYEQYF. DNA for the CDR3: TGTGCCAGCAGCTCGACTAGCGGAACCTACGAGCAGTACTTC. V and J are TRBV7-2 and TRBJ2-7, with TRBD2 identical over 9 bases. After removal of 4 bases from V and 2 bases from J, the junction contained 3 bases not matched to a gene. This CDR3 contains 14 residues. Germline lookup yields CDR1 SGHTA and CDR2 FQGNSA.

The chain joins TRBV30 to TRBJ1-3, with D possibly matching TRBD1 (5 bases). The ends were cut back, 3 bases at V and 0 bases at J, with 15 bases in the middle. CDR1 and CDR2 (germline): GTSNPN, SVGIG (reference sequence). CDR3 length: 16 amino acids. The CDR3 region has the DNA TGTGCCTGGAGCTACGACAGACGCTACTCTGGAAACACCATATATTTT. Translating it yields CAWSYDRRYSGNTIYF.

The rearrangement links TRBV5-1 to TRBJ2-7; 8 bases line up with TRBD2. The CDR3 extends over 14 amino acids. The ends lost 2 bases at V and 2 bases at J; junction bases unmatched: 3. Germline assignment: CDR1 SGHRS and CDR2 YFSETQ. CDR3 sequence reads: CASSFRAGAYEQYF. DNA of the CDR3: TGCGCCAGCAGCTTTAGAGCGGGAGCCTACGAGCAGTACTTC.

The sample holds a few counts of this clonotype. V usage is TRBV29-1 and J usage is TRBJ2-2, with 12 bases fitting TRBD2. Germline V gene sequence: CDR1 SQVTM, CDR2 ANQGSEA. The CDR3 spans 15 residues. V trimming: 7 bases; J trimming: 8 bases; junction bases outside the gene matches: 11. CDR3 nucleotides: TGCAGCGCACGACTAGCGGGAGAGGCGTTGGGGGAGCTGTTTTTT. It translates to CSARLAGEALGELFF.

With regard to this clonotype: The junction and the germline gene differ at one end; a read error may be behind it. CDR3 region: CASSFASGVSDTQYF. CDR3 nucleotides: TGTGCCAGTAGTTTCGCTAGCGGAGTATCGGATACGCAGTATTTT. The genes are TRBV28 and TRBJ2-3, with 7 bases fitting TRBD2. This CDR3 has 15 amino acids. Germline CDR1 reads MDHEN; CDR2 reads SYDVKM. The entire variable domain, with the rest obtained from reference TRBV28 and TRBJ2-3, is as follows: DVKVTQSSRYLVKRTGEKVFLECVQDMDHENMFWYRQDPGLGLRLIYFSYDVKMKEKGDIPEGYSVSREKKERFSLILESASTNQTSMYLCASSFASGVSDTQYFGPGTRLTVL.